This entry describes one TCR beta chain. Its specificity is unknown. The sample originates from a study of pediatric ulcerative colitis. Study-wide background: Ulcerative colitis patients had pancolitis or left-sided colitis, with confirming histology. Whole-study findings and limits: Ulcerative colitis patients shared more blood-rectal clones than controls. Acute severe colitis showed lower rectal diversity from clonal expansions.

Generated by immunoSEQ multiplex PCR, the TCRdb table keeps only in-frame clones and is missing some. This table has about 35,000 clones, approximately 78% appearing once. CDR3 length: 16 amino acids. Germline V CDR1 and CDR2: SGHRS, YFSETQ. Trimming shortened V by 1 base and J by 2 bases, and 15 bases separated the two germline ends. During colonoscopy, one to two rectal pinch biopsies were collected. The chain employs TRBV5-1 and TRBJ2-5, with D tentatively TRBD2 (6 bases). Sample: gut tissue. The sequence came from a boy aged 10-17 years with mild ulcerative colitis. The CDR3 DNA reads TGCGCCAGCAGCTTGCCTCGGGACTCGTTACAAGAGACCCAGTACTTC. It translates to CASSLPRDSLQETQYF.